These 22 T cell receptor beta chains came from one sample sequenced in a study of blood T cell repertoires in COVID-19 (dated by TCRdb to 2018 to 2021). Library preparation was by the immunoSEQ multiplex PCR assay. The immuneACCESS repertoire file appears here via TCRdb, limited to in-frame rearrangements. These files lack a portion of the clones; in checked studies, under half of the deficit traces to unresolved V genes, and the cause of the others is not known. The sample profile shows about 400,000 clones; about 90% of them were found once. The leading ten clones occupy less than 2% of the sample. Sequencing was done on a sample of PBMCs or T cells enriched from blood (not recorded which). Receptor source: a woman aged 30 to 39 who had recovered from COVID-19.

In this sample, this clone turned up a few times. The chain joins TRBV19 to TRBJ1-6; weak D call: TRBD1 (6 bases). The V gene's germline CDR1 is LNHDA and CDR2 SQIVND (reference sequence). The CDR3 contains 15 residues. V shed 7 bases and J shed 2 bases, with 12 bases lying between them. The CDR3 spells CASNPRGTYNSPLHF. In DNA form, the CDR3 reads TGTGCCAGTAACCCCAGGGGAACCTATAATTCACCCCTCCACTTT.

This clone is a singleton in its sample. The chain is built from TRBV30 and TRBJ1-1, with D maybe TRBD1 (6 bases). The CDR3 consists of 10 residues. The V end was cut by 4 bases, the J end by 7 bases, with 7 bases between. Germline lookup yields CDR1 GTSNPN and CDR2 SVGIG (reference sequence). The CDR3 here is CAWTGDEAFF. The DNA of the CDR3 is TGTGCCTGGACAGGGGATGAAGCTTTCTTT.

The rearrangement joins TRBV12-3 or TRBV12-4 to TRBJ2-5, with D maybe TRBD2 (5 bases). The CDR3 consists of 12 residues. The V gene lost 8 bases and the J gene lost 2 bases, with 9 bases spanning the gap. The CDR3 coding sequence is TGTGCCAGCTCGAGGGTACAAGAGACCCAGTACTTC. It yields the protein CASSRVQETQYF.

The CDR3 bases are TGCGCCAGCAGCCAGAGTCCGGGACAGAAAAATTCACCCCTCCACTTT. Its translation is CASSQSPGQKNSPLHF. The V gene is TRBV4-3, the J gene TRBJ1-6; 7 bases are a match to TRBD1. CDR1 and CDR2 from the germline V gene are LGHNA and YSLEER. This CDR3 comprises 16 residues. The trim removed 3 bases at V and 7 bases at J, leaving 9 bases unmatched.

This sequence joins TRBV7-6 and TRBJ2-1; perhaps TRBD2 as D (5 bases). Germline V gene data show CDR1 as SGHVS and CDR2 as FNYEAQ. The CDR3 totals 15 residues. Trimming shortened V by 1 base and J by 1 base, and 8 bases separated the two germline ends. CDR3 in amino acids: CASSLVSGSYNEQFF. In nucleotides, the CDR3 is TGTGCCAGCAGCTTAGTTTCGGGGTCCTACAATGAGCAGTTCTTC.

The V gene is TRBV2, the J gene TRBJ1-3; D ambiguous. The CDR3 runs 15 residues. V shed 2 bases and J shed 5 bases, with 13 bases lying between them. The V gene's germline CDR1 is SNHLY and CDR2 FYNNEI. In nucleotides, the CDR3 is TGTGCCAGCAGTGAATTTGGCAGTCAGAGAAACACCATATATTTT. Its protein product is CASSEFGSQRNTIYF.

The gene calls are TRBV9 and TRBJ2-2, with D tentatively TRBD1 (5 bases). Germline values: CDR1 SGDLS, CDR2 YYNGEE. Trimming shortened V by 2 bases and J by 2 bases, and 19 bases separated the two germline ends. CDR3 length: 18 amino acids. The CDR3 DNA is TGTGCCAGCAGCGTGGGGTCAGTTCCAGGGTCCAACACCGGGGAGCTGTTTTTT. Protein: CASSVGSVPGSNTGELFF.

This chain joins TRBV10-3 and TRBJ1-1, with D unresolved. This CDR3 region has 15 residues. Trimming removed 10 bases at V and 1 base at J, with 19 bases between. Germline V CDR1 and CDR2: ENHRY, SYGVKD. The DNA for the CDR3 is TGTGCCACCATTCTGGCCCTTGGAGGGAACACTGAAGCTTTCTTT. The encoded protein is CATILALGGNTEAFF.

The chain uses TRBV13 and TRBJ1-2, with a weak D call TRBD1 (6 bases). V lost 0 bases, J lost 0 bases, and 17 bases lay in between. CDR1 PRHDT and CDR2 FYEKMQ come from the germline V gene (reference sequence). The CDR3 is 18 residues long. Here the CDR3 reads CASSLGLDRQLANYGYTF. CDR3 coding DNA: TGTGCCAGCAGCTTAGGCCTAGACAGGCAGTTAGCTAACTATGGCTACACCTTC.

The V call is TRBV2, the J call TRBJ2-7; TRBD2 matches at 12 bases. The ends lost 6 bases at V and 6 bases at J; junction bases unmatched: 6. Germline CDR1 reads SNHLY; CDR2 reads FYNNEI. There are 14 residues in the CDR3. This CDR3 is CASRKTSGRSEQYF. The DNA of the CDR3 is TGTGCCAGCAGGAAGACTAGCGGGAGATCCGAGCAGTACTTC.

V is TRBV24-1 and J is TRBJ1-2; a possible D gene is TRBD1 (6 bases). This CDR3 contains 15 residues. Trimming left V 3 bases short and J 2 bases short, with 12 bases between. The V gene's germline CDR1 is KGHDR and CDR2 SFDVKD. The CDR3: CATSDRTDKNYGYTF. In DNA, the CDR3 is TGTGCCACCAGTGATCGGACAGATAAAAACTATGGCTACACCTTC.

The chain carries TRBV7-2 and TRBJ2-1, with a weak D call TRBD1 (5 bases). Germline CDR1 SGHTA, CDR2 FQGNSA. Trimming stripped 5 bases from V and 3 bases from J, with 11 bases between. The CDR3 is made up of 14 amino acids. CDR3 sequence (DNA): TGTGCCAGCAGCCCCGACAGTTACTACAATGAGCAGTTCTTC. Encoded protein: CASSPDSYYNEQFF.

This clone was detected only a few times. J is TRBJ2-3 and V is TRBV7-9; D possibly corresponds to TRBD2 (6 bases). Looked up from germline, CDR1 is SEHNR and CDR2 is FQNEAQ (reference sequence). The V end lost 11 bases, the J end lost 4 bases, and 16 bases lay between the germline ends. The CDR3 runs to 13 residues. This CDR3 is CARSGEGPDTQYF. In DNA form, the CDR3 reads TGTGCCCGTTCGGGAGAAGGCCCAGATACGCAGTATTTT.

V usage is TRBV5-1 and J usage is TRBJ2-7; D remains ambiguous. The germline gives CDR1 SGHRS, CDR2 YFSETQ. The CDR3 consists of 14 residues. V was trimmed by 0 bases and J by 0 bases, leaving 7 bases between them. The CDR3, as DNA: TGCGCCAGCAGCTTGGGGATAGCCTCCTACGAGCAGTACTTC. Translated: CASSLGIASYEQYF.

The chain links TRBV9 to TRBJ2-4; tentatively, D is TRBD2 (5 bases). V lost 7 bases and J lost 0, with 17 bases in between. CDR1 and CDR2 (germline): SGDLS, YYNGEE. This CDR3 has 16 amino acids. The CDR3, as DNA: TGTGCCAGCGGGAGTGGCTCACCGGGAGCCAAAAACATTCAGTACTTC. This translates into CASGSGSPGAKNIQYF.

The DNA for the CDR3 is TGTGCCAGCACAGGACAATACGAGCAGTACTTC. Protein sequence: CASTGQYEQYF. V and J are TRBV2 and TRBJ2-7, with a possible D match to TRBD1 (5 bases). Trimming took 7 bases from V and 4 from J, leaving 8 bases between them. The CDR3 runs to 11 residues. In germline, CDR1 is SNHLY, CDR2 FYNNEI.

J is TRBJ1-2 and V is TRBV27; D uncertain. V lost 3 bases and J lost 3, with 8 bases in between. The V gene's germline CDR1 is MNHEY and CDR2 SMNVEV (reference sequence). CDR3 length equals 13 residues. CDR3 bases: TGTGCCAGCAGTTTCGTCAGTGACTATGGCTACACCTTC. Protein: CASSFVSDYGYTF.

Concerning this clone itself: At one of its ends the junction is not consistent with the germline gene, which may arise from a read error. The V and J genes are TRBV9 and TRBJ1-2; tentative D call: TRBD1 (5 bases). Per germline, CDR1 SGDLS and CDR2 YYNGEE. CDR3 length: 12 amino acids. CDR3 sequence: CASSVEGNRPFF. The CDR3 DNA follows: TGTGCCAGCAGCGTAGAGGGGAACCGGCCCTTCTTC.

CDR3 loop: CASSQDLGTGSGNTEAFF. In nucleotides, the CDR3 is TGTGCCAGCAGCCAAGATCTTGGGACAGGGTCGGGGAACACTGAAGCTTTCTTT. The V gene is TRBV3-1 (or the pseudogene TRBV3-2), the J gene TRBJ1-1; TRBD1 aligns across 9 bases. V lost 0 bases, J lost 1 base, and 9 bases stayed unmatched. The CDR3 has 18 amino acids. Germline CDR1 LGHDT, CDR2 YNNKEL (reference sequence).

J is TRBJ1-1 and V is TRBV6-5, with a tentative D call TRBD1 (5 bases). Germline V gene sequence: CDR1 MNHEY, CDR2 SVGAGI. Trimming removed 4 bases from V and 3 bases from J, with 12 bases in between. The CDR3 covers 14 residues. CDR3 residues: CASSFSGHDTEAFF. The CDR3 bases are TGTGCCAGCAGTTTCTCGGGGCACGACACTGAAGCTTTCTTT.

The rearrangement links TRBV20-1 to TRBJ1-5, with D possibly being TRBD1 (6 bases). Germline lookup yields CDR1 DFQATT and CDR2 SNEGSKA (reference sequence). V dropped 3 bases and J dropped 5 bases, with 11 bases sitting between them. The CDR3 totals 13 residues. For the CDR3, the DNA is TGCAGTGCTAGTCTGGGGGCTGATCAGCCCCAGCATTTT. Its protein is CSASLGADQPQHF.

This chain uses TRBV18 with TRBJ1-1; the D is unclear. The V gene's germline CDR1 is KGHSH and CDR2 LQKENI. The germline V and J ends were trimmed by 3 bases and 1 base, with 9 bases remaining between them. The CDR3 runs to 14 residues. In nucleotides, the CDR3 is TGTGCCAGCTCACCTAGGCAGGCGAACACTGAAGCTTTCTTT. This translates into CASSPRQANTEAFF.